This TCR beta chain comes out of a study of T cells in Graves' hyperthyroidism and ophthalmopathy. RNA transcripts were the template for amplifying TCR beta CDR3 regions. First-round RT-PCR of the TCR CDR3 relied on the HTBI primer set. TCRdb redid the calling of the multiplex PCR reads with MiXCR, one entry per CDR3 protein. The top ten hold approximately 5.8% of the sample, which has roughly 380,000 distinct CDR3 sequences, roughly 15% seen once. Ten or more counts support this clonotype. Germline assignment: CDR1 KGHSH and CDR2 LQKENI. Trimming took 3 bases from V and 8 from J, leaving 8 bases between them. This CDR3 has 12 residues.

The source is a woman aged 18-30 years with Graves' hyperthyroidism. The chain recombines TRBV18 with TRBJ1-3; D call uncertain. The sample was blood. CDR3 sequence (DNA): TGTGCCAGCTCACCTGATGGCTACACCATATATTTT. As protein: CASSPDGYTIYF.